This TCR beta chain appears in the sequencing data of a study of vaccination effects on CD4 cells after COVID-19. Using viral peptide pools, the ViraFEST assay grew out antigen-specific CD4+ T cells prior to sequencing. Subsequent to approximately 11 days of culture, CD4+ T cells were isolated. Nucleocapsid antibody tests were negative, and the vaccine recipients had no prior SARS-CoV-2 infection. The culture medium for 1.5 million to 2.5 million PBMC per well included about 10 IU/ml IL-2 and 8.5 to 10 ug/ml peptides. Half-medium replacement with IL-2 medium occurred on days 3 and 7. CDR1 SSHAT and CDR2 FNYEAQ come from the germline V gene (reference sequence). The length of the CDR3 is 13 residues. V lost 4 bases and J lost 9, with 12 bases in between. The data were produced by immunoSEQ multiplex PCR, yet TCRdb's version contains in-frame clones alone and is incomplete. The sample records tens of thousands of clones, roughly 76% being singletons.

The study, taken as a whole, reports: The study found marked clonal contraction of infection- and vaccine-induced clones late after vaccination. Few convalescent patients and no early post-infection timepoints were included in the study.

Comment on this clone: The antigen is unknown.

The V and J genes are TRBV7-7 and TRBJ2-2; TRBD1 might be the D (5 bases). This sample comprised CD4+ T cells from PBMCs cultured with SARS-CoV-2 spike peptides, obtained before COVID-19 vaccination. The sequence came from a human donor who received a COVID-19 vaccine. The CDR3 here is CASSSDSYRELFF. The CDR3 DNA reads TGTGCCAGCAGCTCCGACAGTTACCGGGAGCTGTTTTTT.